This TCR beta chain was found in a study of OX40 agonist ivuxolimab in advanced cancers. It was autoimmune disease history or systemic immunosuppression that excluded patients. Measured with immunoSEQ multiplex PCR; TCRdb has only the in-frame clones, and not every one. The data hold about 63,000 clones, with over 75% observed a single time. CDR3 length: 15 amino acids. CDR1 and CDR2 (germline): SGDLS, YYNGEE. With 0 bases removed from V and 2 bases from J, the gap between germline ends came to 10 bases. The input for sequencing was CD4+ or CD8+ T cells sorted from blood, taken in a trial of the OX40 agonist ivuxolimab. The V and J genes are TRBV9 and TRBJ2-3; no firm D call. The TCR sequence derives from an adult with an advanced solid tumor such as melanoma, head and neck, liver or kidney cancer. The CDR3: CASSVDQGFTDTQYF. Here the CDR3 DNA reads TGTGCCAGCAGCGTAGACCAAGGATTCACAGATACGCAGTATTTT. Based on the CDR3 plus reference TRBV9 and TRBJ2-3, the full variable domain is DSGVTQTPKHLITATGQRVTLRCSPRSGDLSVYWYQQSLDQGLQFLIQYYNGEERAKGNILERFSAQQFPDLHSELNLSSLELGDSALYFCASSVDQGFTDTQYFGPGTRLTVL.